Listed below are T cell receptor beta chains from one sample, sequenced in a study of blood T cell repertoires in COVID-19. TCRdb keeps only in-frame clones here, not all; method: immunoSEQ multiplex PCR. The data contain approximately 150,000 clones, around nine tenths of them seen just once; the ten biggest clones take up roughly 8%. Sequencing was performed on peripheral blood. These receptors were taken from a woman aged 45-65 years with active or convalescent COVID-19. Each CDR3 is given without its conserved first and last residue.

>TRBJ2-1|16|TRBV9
ASSVASGGSAGGNEQF
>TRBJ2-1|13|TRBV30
AWNRREMRYNEQF
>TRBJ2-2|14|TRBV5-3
ARSLDRGLWSGELF
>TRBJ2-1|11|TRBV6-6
ASRASEYNEQF
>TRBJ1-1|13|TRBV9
ASSVQAGGYTEAF
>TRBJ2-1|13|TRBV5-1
ASSSGTLSHREQF
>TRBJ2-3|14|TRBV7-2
ASSLLAGGRLDTQY
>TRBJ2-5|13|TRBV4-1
ASSQSSGDQETQY
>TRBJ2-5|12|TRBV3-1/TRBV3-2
ASSDEVRGGTQY
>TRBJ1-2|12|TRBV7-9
ASSSLNRDQGYT
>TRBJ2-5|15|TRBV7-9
ASSSGTSGGGEETQY
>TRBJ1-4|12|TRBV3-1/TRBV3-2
ASAGGPQDEKLF
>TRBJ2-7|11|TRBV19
ASSWGFSYEQY